What follows are 13 T cell receptor beta chains derived from one specimen sequenced in a study of blood T cell repertoires in COVID-19. TCRdb's table, derived via immunoSEQ multiplex PCR, lists solely in-frame clones and lacks some. The sample yields 120,000 to 150,000 clones, about 85% seen once. The sample was peripheral blood. These TCRs come from a human donor with COVID-19, enrolled during active disease. The donor label of this sample is uncertain.

The rearrangement links TRBV7-9 to TRBJ1-1, with D perhaps matching TRBD1 (5 bases). The CDR3 is made up of 12 amino acids. From germline, CDR1 is SEHNR and CDR2 FQNEAQ (reference sequence). Trimming stripped 3 bases from V and 7 bases from J, with 9 bases between. CDR3 residues: CASSLGGFEAFF. DNA of the CDR3: TGTGCCAGCAGCTTGGGGGGTTTTGAAGCTTTCTTT.

CDR3 sequence: CATSASASYEQYF. The CDR3 bases are TGTGCCACCTCGGCTAGCGCTTCCTACGAGCAGTACTTC. The rearrangement joins TRBV11-2 to TRBJ2-7; a weak D match, TRBD2 (6 bases). Germline V gives CDR1 SGHAT, CDR2 FQNNGV. The CDR3 runs to 13 residues. V lost 10 bases and J lost 1, with 14 bases in between.

The chain links TRBV7-3 to TRBJ1-2; D may be TRBD1 (6 bases). The CDR3 has 13 residues. Trimming cost V 8 bases and J 7 bases, with 17 bases left between them. Germline V lookup: CDR1 SGHTA, CDR2 FQGTGA. As DNA, the CDR3 is TGTGCCAGCGGGAGGGGGGGTTCCGGTGGCTACACCTTC. It translates to CASGRGGSGGYTF. Full variable domain (rest looked up from reference TRBV7-3 and TRBJ1-2): GAGVSQTPSNKVTEKGKYVELRCDPISGHTALYWYRQSLGQGPEFLIYFQGTGAADDSGLPNDRFFAVRPEGSVSTLKIQRTERGDSAVYLCASGRGGSGGYTFGSGTRLTVV.

The chain couples TRBV7-8 to TRBJ1-3; 8 bases are shared with TRBD1. J was trimmed by 0 bases and V by 2 bases; bases with no gene match: 0. Germline-derived CDR1 and CDR2 are SGHVS and FQNEAQ. The CDR3 loop spans 15 amino acids. The DNA of the CDR3 is TGTGCCAGCAGCTTAACAGGGGGCTCTGGAAACACCATATATTTT. It specifies CASSLTGGSGNTIYF.

This chain connects TRBV6-5 to TRBJ1-1; perhaps TRBD1 as D (5 bases). The CDR3 extends over 14 amino acids. Between the trimmed V and J ends, which lost 5 bases and 0 bases, there was a span of 10 bases. The germline CDR1 and CDR2 sequences are MNHEY and SVGAGI. The CDR3 here is CASSPRRVNTEAFF. CDR3 bases: TGTGCCAGCAGTCCCCGCAGGGTGAACACTGAAGCTTTCTTT.

CDR3 sequence (DNA): TGTGCCAGCTCACCACCTGATTACAGGGGTGGCTATGGCTACACCTTC. Translating gives CASSPPDYRGGYGYTF. The chain links TRBV18 to TRBJ1-2; 7 bases agree with TRBD1. The CDR3 covers 16 residues. After removal of 0 bases from V and 4 bases from J, the junction contained 8 bases not matched to a gene. CDR1 and CDR2 from the germline V gene are KGHSH and LQKENI. Full variable domain (rest looked up from reference TRBV18 and TRBJ1-2): NAGVMQNPRHLVRRRGQEARLRCSPMKGHSHVYWYRQLPEEGLKFMVYLQKENIIDESGMPKERFSAEFPKEGPSILRIQQVVRGDSAAYFCASSPPDYRGGYGYTFGSGTRLTVV.

The rearrangement links TRBV6-6 to TRBJ2-7, with TRBD1 matching 8 bases. With 7 bases clipped from V and 2 bases from J, the junction kept 13 bases outside the gene matches. The germline gives CDR1 MNHNY, CDR2 SVGAGI (reference sequence). The CDR3 covers 16 residues. The CDR3 region is CASTQGAVGQAYEQYF. CDR3 nucleotide sequence: TGTGCCAGCACCCAGGGGGCGGTAGGGCAGGCCTACGAGCAGTACTTC.

The CDR3 sequence is CASSSDRFLTGYTF. CDR3 coding DNA: TGTGCCAGCAGCTCGGACAGGTTCTTGACTGGCTACACCTTC. V usage is TRBV7-9 and J usage is TRBJ1-2; the match to TRBD1 covers 7 bases. V was pared by 4 bases and J by 7 bases, with 9 bases of the junction left unmatched. Germline V gene sequence: CDR1 SEHNR, CDR2 FQNEAQ (reference sequence). This CDR3 has 14 residues.

The chain recombines TRBV29-1 with TRBJ1-1; D unresolved. The V gene lost 4 bases and the J gene lost 2 bases, with 2 bases spanning the gap. This CDR3 is 10 amino acids long. CDR1 is SQVTM and CDR2 is ANQGSEA in the germline V gene. CDR3 residues: CSVANTEAFF. For the CDR3, the DNA is TGCAGCGTTGCTAACACTGAAGCTTTCTTT. The complete variable domain, with remaining parts taken from reference TRBV29-1 and TRBJ1-1, reads SAVISQKPSRDICQRGTSLTIQCQVDSQVTMMFWYRQQPGQSLTLIATANQGSEATYESGFVIDKFPISRPNLTFSTLTVSNMSPEDSSIYLCSVANTEAFFGQGTRLTVV.

This chain links TRBV28 with TRBJ2-1; weak D call: TRBD1 (6 bases). The CDR3 contains 15 residues. Germline CDR1 MDHEN, CDR2 SYDVKM. Trimming took 4 bases from V and 2 from J, leaving 12 bases between them. CDR3 amino acids: CASSSPGQPYNEQFF. The CDR3 DNA sequence: TGTGCCAGCAGTTCCCCCGGACAGCCCTACAATGAGCAGTTCTTC.

The chain recombines TRBV2 with TRBJ1-3, with D uncertain. Between the trimmed V and J ends, which lost 7 bases and 0 bases, there was a span of 7 bases. This CDR3 comprises 13 residues. Per the germline V gene, CDR1 is SNHLY and CDR2 is FYNNEI. CDR3 region: CASNVGSGNTIYF. The CDR3 DNA follows: TGTGCCAGCAACGTCGGCTCTGGAAACACCATATATTTT. Variable domain in full (rest from reference TRBV2 and TRBJ1-3): EPEVTQTPSHQVTQMGQEVILRCVPISNHLYFYWYRQILGQKVEFLVSFYNNEISEKSEIFDDQFSVERPDGSNFTLKIRSTKLEDSAMYFCASNVGSGNTIYFGEGSWLTVV.

This chain joins TRBV2 and TRBJ1-2, with 7 bases that match TRBD1. V lost 6 bases and J lost 3; bases outside the gene matches: 4. CDR3 length: 13 amino acids. CDR1 is SNHLY and CDR2 is FYNNEI in the germline V gene. Here the CDR3 DNA reads TGTGCCAGCAGGGTTACAGGGGACTATGGCTACACCTTC. It encodes CASRVTGDYGYTF.

The rearrangement links TRBV27 to TRBJ1-3; D gene ambiguous. CDR1 and CDR2 from the germline V gene are MNHEY and SMNVEV (reference sequence). V lost 5 bases and J 0 bases, leaving 8 bases between the germline ends. The CDR3 spans 14 residues. For the CDR3, the DNA is TGTGCCAGCAGTACCAGTACCTCTGGAAACACCATATATTTT. As protein: CASSTSTSGNTIYF.